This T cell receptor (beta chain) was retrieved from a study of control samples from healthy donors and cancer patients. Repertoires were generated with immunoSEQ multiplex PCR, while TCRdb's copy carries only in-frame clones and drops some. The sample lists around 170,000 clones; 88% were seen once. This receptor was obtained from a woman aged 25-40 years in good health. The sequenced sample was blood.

Here the CDR3 DNA reads TGCGCCAGCAGTGAGCCTGGGGAGGGAGATACGCAGTATTTT. It yields the protein CASSEPGEGDTQYF. The gene calls are TRBV10-1 and TRBJ2-3; TRBD2 aligns across 7 bases. Germline V gene sequence: CDR1 WNHNN, CDR2 SYGVQD (reference sequence). This CDR3 spans 14 amino acids. Germline trimming cut 2 bases from V and 5 bases from J; bases unmatched to any gene: 4.